A single sample gave rise to the 3 T cell receptor beta chains below, sequenced in a study of T-cell reconstitution after alpha-beta-depleted transplantation in children. For TCRbeta, the library was prepared with unique molecular identifiers. From the PCR reads, TCRdb called clonotypes with MiXCR, one entry per CDR3 protein. This table has about 170,000 distinct CDR3 sequences, 11% appearing once. The specimen was PBMCs, collected before TCRalphabeta/CD19-depleted stem cell transplant. These receptors came from a boy between 2 and 10 years old with acute myeloid leukemia, due to receive a stem cell transplant.

This clonotype appeared many times. The V and J genes are TRBV4-1 and TRBJ1-5, with D perhaps matching TRBD1 (6 bases). Germline CDR1 is MGHRA and CDR2 is YSYEKL. Trimming took off 1 base at V and 4 bases at J, with 14 bases between the two ends. CDR3 length: 16 amino acids. DNA for the CDR3: TGCGCCAGCAGCCAAGCCCAGGGGTTTACAAATCAGCCCCAGCATTTT. Translating gives CASSQAQGFTNQPQHF.

This clonotype occurred many times. This chain connects TRBV7-2 to TRBJ2-7; D might be TRBD2 (5 bases). Germline V gene data show CDR1 as SGHTA and CDR2 as FQGNSA. This CDR3 has 12 residues. Trimming pared 8 bases from V and 3 bases from J, leaving 11 bases between. CDR3 sequence: CASSRRGYEQYF. In DNA form, the CDR3 reads TGTGCCAGCTCCCGACGGGGCTACGAGCAGTACTTC.

There are many counts of this clonotype. The genes are TRBV5-5 and TRBJ2-1; 9 bases are shared with TRBD2. This CDR3 is 17 amino acids long. Trimming took 4 bases from V and 4 from J; bases not matched to a gene: 12. Germline V gene data show CDR1 as SGHKS and CDR2 as YYEKEE (reference sequence). DNA of the CDR3: TGTGCCAGCAGCCCCGGAGCGCGGGGGGGCGGGTACAATGAGCAGTTCTTC. It translates to CASSPGARGGGYNEQFF.